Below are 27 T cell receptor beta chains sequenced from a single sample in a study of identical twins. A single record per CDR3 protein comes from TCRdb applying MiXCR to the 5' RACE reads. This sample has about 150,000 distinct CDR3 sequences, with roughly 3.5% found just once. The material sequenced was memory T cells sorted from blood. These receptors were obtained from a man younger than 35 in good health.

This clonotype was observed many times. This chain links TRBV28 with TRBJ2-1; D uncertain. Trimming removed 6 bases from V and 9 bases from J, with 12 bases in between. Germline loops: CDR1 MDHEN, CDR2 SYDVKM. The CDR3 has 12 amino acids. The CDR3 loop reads CASSLIEFEQFF. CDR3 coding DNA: TGTGCCAGCAGCCTAATAGAGTTTGAGCAGTTCTTC.

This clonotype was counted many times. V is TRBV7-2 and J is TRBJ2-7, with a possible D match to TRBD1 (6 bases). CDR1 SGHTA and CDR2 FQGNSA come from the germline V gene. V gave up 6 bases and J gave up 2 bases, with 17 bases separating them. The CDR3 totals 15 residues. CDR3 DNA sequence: TGTGCCAGCAGGACGGCCTGGACAGACACCTACGAGCAGTACTTC. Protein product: CASRTAWTDTYEQYF. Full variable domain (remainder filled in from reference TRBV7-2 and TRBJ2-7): GAGVSQSPSNKVTEKGKDVELRCDPISGHTALYWYRQSLGQGLEFLIYFQGNSAPDKSGLPSDRFSAERTGGSVSTLTIQRTQQEDSAVYLCASRTAWTDTYEQYFGPGTRLTVT.

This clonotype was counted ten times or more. CDR3 DNA sequence: TGTGCCAGCAGCTCCGGACAGGGATCCTACGAGCAGTACTTC. Translated: CASSSGQGSYEQYF. The V and J genes are TRBV7-2 and TRBJ2-7, with TRBD1 matching 8 bases. The germline gives CDR1 SGHTA, CDR2 FQGNSA. CDR3 size: 14 residues. With V trimmed by 4 bases and J by 1 base, 3 bases remained unmatched. Complete variable domain (other parts from reference TRBV7-2 and TRBJ2-7): GAGVSQSPSNKVTEKGKDVELRCDPISGHTALYWYRQSLGQGLEFLIYFQGNSAPDKSGLPSDRFSAERTGGSVSTLTIQRTQQEDSAVYLCASSSGQGSYEQYFGPGTRLTVT.

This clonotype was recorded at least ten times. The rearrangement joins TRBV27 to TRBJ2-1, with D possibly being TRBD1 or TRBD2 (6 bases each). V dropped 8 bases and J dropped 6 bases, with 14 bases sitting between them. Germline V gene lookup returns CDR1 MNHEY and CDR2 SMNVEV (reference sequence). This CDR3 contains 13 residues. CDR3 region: CASARGQPNEQFF. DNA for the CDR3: TGTGCCAGCGCACGGGGGCAGCCCAATGAGCAGTTCTTC.

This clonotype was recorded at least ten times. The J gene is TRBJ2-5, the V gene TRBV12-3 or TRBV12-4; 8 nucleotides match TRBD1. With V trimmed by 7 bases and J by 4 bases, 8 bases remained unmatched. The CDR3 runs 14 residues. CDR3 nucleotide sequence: TGTGCCAGCACCGAGCCCGGACAGGGAGAGACCCAGTACTTC. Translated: CASTEPGQGETQYF.

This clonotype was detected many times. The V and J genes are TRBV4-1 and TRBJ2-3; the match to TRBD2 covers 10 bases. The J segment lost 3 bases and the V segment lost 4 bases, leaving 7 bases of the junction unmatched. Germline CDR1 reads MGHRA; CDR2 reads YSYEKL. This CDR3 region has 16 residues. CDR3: CASSRPSGSGTDTQYF. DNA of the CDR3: TGCGCCAGCAGCCGCCCTAGCGGGAGTGGAACAGATACGCAGTATTTT.

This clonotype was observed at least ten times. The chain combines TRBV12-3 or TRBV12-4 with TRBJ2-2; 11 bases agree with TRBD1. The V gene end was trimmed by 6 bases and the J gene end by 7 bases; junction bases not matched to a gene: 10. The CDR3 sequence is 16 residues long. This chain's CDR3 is CASRGRDRGSIGELFF. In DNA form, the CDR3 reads TGTGCCAGCAGGGGACGGGACAGGGGGTCGATCGGGGAGCTGTTTTTT.

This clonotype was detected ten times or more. Written as DNA, the CDR3 is TGTGCCAGCAGCTTAGTTGGGGGGCGCGGATCACCCCTCCACTTT. It yields the protein CASSLVGGRGSPLHF. V gene TRBV7-9 combines with J gene TRBJ1-6; weak D call: TRBD1 (6 bases). The V gene's germline CDR1 is SEHNR and CDR2 FQNEAQ (reference sequence). V was clipped by 1 base and J by 10 bases, with 14 bases between them. The CDR3 contains 15 residues.

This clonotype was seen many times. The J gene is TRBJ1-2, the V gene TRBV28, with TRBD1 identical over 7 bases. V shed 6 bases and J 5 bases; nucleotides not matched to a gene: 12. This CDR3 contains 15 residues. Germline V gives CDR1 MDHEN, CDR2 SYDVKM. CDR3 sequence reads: CASSPRDSLGYGYTF. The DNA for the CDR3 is TGTGCCAGCAGCCCCCGGGACAGTCTAGGGTATGGCTACACCTTC.

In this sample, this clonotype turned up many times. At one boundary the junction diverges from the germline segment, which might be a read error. CDR3 residues: CASSEEGAQFF. The CDR3 DNA is TGTGCCAGCAGCGAAGAGGGAGCGCAGTTCTTC. The chain employs TRBV2 and TRBJ2-1; a weak D match, TRBD2 (5 bases). Germline CDR1 is SNHLY and CDR2 is FYNNEI. This CDR3 is built from 11 residues.

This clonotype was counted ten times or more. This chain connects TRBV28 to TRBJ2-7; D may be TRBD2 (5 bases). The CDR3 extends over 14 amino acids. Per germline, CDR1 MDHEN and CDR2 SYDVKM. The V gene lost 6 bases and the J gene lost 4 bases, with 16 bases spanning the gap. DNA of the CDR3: TGTGCCAGCAGGCCCTTGGGAGCACCTTACGAGCAGTACGTC. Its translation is CASRPLGAPYEQYV.

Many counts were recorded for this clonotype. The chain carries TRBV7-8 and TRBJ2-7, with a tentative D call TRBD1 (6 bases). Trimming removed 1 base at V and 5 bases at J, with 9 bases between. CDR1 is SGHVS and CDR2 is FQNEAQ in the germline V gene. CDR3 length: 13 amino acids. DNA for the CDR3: TGTGCCAGCAGCTTAGTTGGGGGCCACGAGCAGTACTTC. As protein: CASSLVGGHEQYF.

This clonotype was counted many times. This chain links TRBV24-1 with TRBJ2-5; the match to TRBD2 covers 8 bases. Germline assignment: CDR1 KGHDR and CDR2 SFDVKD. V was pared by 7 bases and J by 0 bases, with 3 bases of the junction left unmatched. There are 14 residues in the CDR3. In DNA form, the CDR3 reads TGTGCCACCAGCAAGACTAGCGACCAAGAGACCCAGTACTTC. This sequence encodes CATSKTSDQETQYF.

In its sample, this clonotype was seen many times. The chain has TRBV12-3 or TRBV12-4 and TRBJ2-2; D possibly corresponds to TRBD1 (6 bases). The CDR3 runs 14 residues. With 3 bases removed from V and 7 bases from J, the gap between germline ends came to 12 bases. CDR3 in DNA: TGTGCCAGCAGTTTTATGGGGGCGAACGGGGAGCTGTTTTTT. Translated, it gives CASSFMGANGELFF.

The CDR3 region is CASSEGPADYGYTF. The DNA for the CDR3 is TGTGCCAGCAGTGAAGGGCCGGCGGACTATGGCTACACCTTC. The chain links TRBV6-1 to TRBJ1-2; D unresolved. This CDR3 region has 14 residues. Germline V CDR1 and CDR2: MNHNS, SASEGT. V lost 1 base, J lost 3 bases, and 9 bases lay in between.

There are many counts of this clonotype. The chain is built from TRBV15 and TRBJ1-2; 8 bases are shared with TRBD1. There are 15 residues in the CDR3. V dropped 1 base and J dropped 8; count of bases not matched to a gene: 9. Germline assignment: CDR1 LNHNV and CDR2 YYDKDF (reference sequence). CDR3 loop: CATSRAAGGSFGYTF. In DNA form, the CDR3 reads TGTGCCACCAGCAGAGCGGCAGGGGGCAGCTTCGGCTACACCTTC.

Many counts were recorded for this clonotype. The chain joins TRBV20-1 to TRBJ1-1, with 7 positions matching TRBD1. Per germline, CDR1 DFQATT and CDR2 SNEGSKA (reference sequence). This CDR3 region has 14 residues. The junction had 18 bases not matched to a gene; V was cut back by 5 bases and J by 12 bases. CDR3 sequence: CSALPSVRGQPTFF. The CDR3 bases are TGCAGTGCTCTCCCCAGTGTAAGGGGGCAGCCGACTTTCTTT.

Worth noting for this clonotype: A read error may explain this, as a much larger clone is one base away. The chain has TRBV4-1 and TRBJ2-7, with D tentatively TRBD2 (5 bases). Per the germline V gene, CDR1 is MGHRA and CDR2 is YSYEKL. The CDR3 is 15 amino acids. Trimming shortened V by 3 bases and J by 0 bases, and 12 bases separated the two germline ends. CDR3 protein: CASSHLGLSSYEQYF. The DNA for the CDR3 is TGCGCCAGCAGCCATCTCGGACTGAGCTCCTACGAGCAGTACTTC.

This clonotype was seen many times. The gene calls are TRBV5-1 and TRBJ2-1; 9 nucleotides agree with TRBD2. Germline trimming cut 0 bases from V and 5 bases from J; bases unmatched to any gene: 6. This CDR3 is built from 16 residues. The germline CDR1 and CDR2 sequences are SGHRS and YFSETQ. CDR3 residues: CASSLGASGINNEQFF. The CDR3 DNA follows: TGCGCCAGCAGCTTGGGCGCTAGCGGGATCAACAATGAGCAGTTCTTC.

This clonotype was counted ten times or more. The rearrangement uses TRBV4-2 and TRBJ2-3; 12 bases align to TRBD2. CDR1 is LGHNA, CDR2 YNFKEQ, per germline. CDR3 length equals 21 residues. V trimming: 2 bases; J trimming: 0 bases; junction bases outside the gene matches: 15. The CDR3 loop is CASSQRFRTSGIVPSTDTQYF. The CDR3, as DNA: TGTGCCAGCAGCCAACGATTCAGGACTAGCGGGATTGTTCCGAGCACAGATACGCAGTATTTT.

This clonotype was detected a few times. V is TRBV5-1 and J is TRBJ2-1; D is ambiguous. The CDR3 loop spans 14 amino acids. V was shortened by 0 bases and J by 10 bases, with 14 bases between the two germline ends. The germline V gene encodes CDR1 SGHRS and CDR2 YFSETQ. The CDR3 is CASSLELRKPEQFF. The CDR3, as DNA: TGCGCCAGCAGCTTGGAGTTGCGGAAACCCGAGCAGTTCTTC. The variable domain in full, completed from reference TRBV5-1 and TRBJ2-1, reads KAGVTQTPRYLIKTRGQQVTLSCSPISGHRSVSWYQQTPGQGLQFLFEYFSETQRNKGNFPGRFSGRQFSNSRSEMNVSTLELGDSALYLCASSLELRKPEQFFGPGTRLTVL.

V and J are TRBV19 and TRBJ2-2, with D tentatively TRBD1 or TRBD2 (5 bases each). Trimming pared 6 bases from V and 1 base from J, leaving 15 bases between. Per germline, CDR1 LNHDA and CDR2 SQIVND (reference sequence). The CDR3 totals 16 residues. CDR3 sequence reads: CASSAGSRGNTGELFF. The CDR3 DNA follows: TGTGCCAGTAGCGCAGGGAGCCGAGGGAACACCGGGGAGCTGTTTTTT. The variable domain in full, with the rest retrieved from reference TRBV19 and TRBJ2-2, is DGGITQSPKYLFRKEGQNVTLSCEQNLNHDAMYWYRQDPGQGLRLIYYSQIVNDFQKGDIAEGYSVSREKKESFPLTVTSAQKNPTAFYLCASSAGSRGNTGELFFGEGSRLTVL.

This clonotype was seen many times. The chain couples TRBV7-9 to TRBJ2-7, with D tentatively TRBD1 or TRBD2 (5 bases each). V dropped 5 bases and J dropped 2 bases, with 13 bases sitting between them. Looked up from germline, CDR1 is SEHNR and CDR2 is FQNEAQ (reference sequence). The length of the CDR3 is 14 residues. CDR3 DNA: TGTGCCAGCAGCCCACCCGGGGCCCCCTACGAGCAGTACTTC. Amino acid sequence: CASSPPGAPYEQYF.

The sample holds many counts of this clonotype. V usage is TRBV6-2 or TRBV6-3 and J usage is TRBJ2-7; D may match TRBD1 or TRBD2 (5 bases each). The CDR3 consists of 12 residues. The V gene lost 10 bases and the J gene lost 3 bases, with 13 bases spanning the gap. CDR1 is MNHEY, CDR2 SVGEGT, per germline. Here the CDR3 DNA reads TGTGCCATCGGGGACGACATCTACGAGCAGTACTTC. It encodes CAIGDDIYEQYF.

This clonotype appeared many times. This chain's CDR3 is CSVAGLAGENTQYF. The CDR3 DNA is TGCAGCGTTGCGGGACTAGCGGGAGAGAATACGCAGTATTTT. The chain couples TRBV29-1 to TRBJ2-3, with 14 bases fitting TRBD2. The CDR3 totals 14 residues. J was trimmed by 7 bases and V by 4 bases; bases with no gene match: 4. CDR1 and CDR2 from the germline V gene are SQVTM and ANQGSEA.

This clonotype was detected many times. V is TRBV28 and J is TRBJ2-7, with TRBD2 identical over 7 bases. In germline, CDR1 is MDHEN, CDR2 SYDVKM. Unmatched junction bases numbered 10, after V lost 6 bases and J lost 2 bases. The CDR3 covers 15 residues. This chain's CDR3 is CASRSPREVTYEQYF. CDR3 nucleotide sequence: TGTGCCAGCAGAAGTCCCCGGGAGGTCACCTACGAGCAGTACTTC.

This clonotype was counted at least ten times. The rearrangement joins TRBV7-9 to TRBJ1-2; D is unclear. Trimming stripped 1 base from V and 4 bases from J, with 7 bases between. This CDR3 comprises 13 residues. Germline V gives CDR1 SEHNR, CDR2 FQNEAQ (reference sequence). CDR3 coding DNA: TGTGCCAGCAGCTTAGACGGTAGCTATGGCTACACCTTC. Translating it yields CASSLDGSYGYTF.